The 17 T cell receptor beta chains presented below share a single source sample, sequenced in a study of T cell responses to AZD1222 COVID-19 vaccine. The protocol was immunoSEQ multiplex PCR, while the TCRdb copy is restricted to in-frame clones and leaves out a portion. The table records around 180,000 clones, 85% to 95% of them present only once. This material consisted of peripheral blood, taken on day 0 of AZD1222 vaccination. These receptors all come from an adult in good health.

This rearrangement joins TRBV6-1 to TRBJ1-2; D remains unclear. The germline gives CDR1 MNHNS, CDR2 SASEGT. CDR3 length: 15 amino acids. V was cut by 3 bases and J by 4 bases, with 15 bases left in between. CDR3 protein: CASSERSVISYGYTF. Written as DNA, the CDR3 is TGTGCCAGCAGTGAGCGGAGCGTTATAAGCTATGGCTACACCTTC.

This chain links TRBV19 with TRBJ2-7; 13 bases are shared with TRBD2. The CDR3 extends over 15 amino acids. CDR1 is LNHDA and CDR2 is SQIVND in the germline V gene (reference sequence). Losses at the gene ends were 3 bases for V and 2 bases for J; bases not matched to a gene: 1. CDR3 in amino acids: CASSMGLAGTYEQYV. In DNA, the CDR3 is TGTGCCAGTAGTATGGGACTAGCGGGGACCTACGAGCAGTACGTC.

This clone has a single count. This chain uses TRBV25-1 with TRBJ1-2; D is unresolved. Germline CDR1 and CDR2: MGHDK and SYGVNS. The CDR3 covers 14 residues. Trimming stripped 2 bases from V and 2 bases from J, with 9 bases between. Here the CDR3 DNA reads TGTGCCAGCAGTGAAGAGGCAGGCAACTATGGCTACACCTTC. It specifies CASSEEAGNYGYTF.

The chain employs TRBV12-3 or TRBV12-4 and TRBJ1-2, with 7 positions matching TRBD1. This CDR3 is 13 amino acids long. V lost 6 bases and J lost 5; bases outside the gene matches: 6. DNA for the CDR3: TGTGCCAGCAGAGGACAGGTAGTTTATGGCTACACCTTC. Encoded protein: CASRGQVVYGYTF.

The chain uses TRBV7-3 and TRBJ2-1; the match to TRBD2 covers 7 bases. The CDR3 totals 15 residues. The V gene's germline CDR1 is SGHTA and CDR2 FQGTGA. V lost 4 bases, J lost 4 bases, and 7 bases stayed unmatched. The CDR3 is CASSWEGSTYNEQFF. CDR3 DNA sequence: TGTGCCAGCAGCTGGGAGGGGTCGACGTACAATGAGCAGTTCTTC.

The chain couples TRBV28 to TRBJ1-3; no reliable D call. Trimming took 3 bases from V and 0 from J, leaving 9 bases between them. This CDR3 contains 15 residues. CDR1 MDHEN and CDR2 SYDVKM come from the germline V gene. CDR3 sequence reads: CASSFAGDSGNTIYF. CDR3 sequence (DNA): TGTGCCAGCAGTTTTGCAGGAGACTCTGGAAACACCATATATTTT.

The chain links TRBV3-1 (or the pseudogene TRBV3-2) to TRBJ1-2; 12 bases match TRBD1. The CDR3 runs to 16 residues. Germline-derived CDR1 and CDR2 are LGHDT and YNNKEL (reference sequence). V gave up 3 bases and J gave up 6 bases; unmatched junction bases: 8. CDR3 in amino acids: CASSHLTGTGGDGYTF. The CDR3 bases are TGTGCCAGCAGCCACTTAACCGGGACAGGGGGCGATGGCTACACCTTC.

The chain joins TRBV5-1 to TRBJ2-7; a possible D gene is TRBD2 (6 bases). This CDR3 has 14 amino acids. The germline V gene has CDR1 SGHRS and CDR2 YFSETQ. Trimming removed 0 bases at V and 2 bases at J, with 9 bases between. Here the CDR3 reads CASSLAGRAYEQYV. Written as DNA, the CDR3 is TGCGCCAGCAGCTTGGCCGGGAGAGCCTACGAGCAGTACGTC.

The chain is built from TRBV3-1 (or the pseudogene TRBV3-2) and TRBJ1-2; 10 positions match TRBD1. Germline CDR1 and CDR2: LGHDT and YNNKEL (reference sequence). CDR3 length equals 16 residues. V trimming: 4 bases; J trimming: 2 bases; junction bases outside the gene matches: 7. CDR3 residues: CASSPPGTGVNYGYTF. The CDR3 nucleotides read TGTGCCAGCAGCCCACCTGGGACAGGGGTGAACTATGGCTACACCTTC.

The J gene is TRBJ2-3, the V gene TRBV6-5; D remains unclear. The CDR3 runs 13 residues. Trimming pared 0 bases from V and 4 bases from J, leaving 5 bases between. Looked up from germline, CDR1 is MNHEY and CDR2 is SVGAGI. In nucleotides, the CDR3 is TGTGCCAGCAGTTACTCGAATGCAGATACGCAGTATTTT. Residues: CASSYSNADTQYF.

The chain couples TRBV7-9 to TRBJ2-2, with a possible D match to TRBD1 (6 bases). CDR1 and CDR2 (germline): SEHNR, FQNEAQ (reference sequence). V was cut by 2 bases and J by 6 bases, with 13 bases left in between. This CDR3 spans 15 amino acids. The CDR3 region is CASSLWNRAAGELFF. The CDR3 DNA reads TGTGCCAGCAGCTTATGGAACAGGGCGGCCGGGGAGCTGTTTTTT.

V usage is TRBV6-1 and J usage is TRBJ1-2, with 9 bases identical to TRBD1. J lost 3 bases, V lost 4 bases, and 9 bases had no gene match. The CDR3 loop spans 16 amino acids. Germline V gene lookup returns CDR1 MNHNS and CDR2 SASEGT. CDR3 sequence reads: CASSGGTGMIDYGYTF. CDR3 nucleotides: TGTGCCAGCAGTGGAGGGACAGGGATGATCGACTATGGCTACACCTTC.

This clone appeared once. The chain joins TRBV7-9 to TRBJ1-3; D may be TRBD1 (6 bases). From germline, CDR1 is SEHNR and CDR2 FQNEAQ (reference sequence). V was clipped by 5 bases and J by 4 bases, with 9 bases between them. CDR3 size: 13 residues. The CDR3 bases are TGTGCCAGCAGCGCAGGACAGGGAAACACCATATATTTT. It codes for CASSAGQGNTIYF. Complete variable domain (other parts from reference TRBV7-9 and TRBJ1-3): DTGVSQNPRHKITKRGQNVTFRCDPISEHNRLYWYRQTLGQGPEFLTYFQNEAQLEKSRLLSDRFSAERPKGSFSTLEIQRTEQGDSAMYLCASSAGQGNTIYFGEGSWLTVV.

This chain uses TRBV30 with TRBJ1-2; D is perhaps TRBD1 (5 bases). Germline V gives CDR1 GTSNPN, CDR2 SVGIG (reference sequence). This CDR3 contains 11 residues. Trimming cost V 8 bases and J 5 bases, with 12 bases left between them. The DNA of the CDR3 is TGTGCCGACCGGGGGGGTTATGGCTACACCTTC. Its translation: CADRGGYGYTF.

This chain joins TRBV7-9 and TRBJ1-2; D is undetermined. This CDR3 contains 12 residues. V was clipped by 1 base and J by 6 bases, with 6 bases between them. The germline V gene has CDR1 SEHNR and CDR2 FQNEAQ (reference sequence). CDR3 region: CASSLGVDGYTF. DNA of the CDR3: TGTGCCAGCAGCTTAGGGGTCGATGGCTACACCTTC.

In DNA form, the CDR3 reads TGTGCCAGCAGTTACTCTGGGACAGGGCCCGGAAACACCATATATTTT. This sequence encodes CASSYSGTGPGNTIYF. V gene TRBV6-5 combines with J gene TRBJ1-3, with 9 bases that match TRBD1. The V segment lost 0 bases and the J segment 4 bases; nucleotides outside the gene matches: 4. This CDR3 contains 16 residues. Looked up from germline, CDR1 is MNHEY and CDR2 is SVGAGI.

The CDR3 protein is CASSIGDRGLETQYF. The CDR3 DNA follows: TGTGCCAGTAGTATTGGGGACAGGGGGTTAGAGACCCAGTACTTC. The chain couples TRBV19 to TRBJ2-5; 11 bases are a match to TRBD1. This CDR3 contains 15 residues. The germline V gene encodes CDR1 LNHDA and CDR2 SQIVND (reference sequence). V gave up 3 bases and J gave up 4 bases; unmatched junction bases: 4.